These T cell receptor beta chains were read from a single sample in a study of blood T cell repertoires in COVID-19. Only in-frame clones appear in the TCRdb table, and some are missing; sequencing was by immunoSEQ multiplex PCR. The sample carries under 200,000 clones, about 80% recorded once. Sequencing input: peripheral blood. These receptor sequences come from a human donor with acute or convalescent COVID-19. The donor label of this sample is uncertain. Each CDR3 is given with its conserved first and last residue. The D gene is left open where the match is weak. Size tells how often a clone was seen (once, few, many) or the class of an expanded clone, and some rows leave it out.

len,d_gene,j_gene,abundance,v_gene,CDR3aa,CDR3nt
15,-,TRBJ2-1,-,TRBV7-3,CASSLSSAGYNEQFF,TGTGCCAGCAGCTTAAGTTCAGCAGGGTACAATGAGCAGTTCTTC
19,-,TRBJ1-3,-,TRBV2,CASSGKLANRKVTGNTIYF,TGTGCCAGCAGTGGAAAATTAGCCAACAGGAAGGTAACTGGAAACACCATATATTTT
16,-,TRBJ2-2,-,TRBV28,CASSLLDKGDTGELFF,TGTGCCAGCAGTTTATTGGACAAGGGGGACACCGGGGAGCTGTTTTTT
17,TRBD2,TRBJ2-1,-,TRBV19,CASSIVSSGSSYNEQFF,TGTGCCAGTAGTATAGTCTCTAGCGGGAGCTCCTACAATGAGCAGTTCTTC
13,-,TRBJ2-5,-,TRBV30,CAWAGGPQETQYF,TGTGCCTGGGCCGGGGGGCCTCAAGAGACCCAGTACTTC
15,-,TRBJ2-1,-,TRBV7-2,CASSVQVGTYNEQFF,TGTGCCAGCAGCGTACAGGTGGGGACCTACAATGAGCAGTTCTTC
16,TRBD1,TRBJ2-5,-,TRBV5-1,CASARTGSVGEETQYF,TGCGCCAGCGCGAGGACAGGTAGTGTGGGGGAAGAGACCCAGTACTTC
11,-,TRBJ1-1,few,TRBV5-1,CASSLGQGAFF,TGCGCCAGCAGCTTGGGGCAGGGAGCTTTCTTT
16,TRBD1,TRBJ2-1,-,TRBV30,CAWDRGLLQSYNEQFF,TGTGCCTGGGACAGGGGGTTACTCCAATCCTACAATGAGCAGTTCTTC
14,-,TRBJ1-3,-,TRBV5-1,CASSLIDSGNTIYF,TGCGCCAGCAGCTTGATTGACAGCGGAAACACCATATATTTT
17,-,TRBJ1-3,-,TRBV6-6,CASSRDLGAASGNTIYF,TGTGCCAGCAGTCGCGATTTGGGGGCTGCATCTGGAAACACCATATATTTT
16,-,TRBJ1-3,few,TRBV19,CASSRPSGAPGNTIYF,TGTGCCAGTAGTAGACCCTCAGGGGCTCCTGGAAACACCATATATTTT
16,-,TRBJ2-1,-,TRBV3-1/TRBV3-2,CASSQGGRGSYNEQFF,TGTGCCAGCAGCCAAGGTGGGCGGGGCTCCTACAATGAGCAGTTCTTC
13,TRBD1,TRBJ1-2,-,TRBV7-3,CASSAGQGSGYTF,TGTGCCAGCAGCGCGGGACAGGGATCGGGCTACACCTTC
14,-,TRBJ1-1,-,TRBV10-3,CAIKQGPMNTEAFF,TGTGCCATCAAACAGGGCCCTATGAACACTGAAGCTTTCTTT
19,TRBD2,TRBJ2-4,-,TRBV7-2,CASSLASGRAEGAKNIQYF,TGTGCCAGCAGCTTAGCCAGCGGGAGGGCCGAGGGGGCCAAAAACATTCAGTACTTC
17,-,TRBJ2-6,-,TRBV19,CASTSRGGAYGANVLTF,TGTGCCAGTACCTCCCGGGGCGGGGCGTACGGGGCCAACGTCCTGACTTTC
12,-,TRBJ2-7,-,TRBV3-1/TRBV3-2,CASSHLVYEQYF,TGTGCCAGCAGCCATCTAGTCTACGAGCAGTACTTC
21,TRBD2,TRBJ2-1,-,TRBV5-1,CASSLARSRGGPSRAIHEQFF,TGCGCCAGCAGCTTGGCGCGGAGCCGCGGGGGGCCGTCTCGCGCCATCCATGAGCAGTTCTTC
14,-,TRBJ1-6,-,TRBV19,CASRGRYGGSPLHF,TGTGCCAGTAGGGGTCGGTACGGGGGTTCACCCCTCCACTTT
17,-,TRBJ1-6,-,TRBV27,CASRTSSRGTINSPLHF,TGTGCCAGCAGAACCTCCTCTCGGGGAACCATAAATTCACCCCTCCACTTT
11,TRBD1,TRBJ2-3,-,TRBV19,CASNDRDPQYF,TGTGCCAGTAATGACAGGGACCCGCAGTATTTT
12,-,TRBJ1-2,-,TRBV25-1,CASSGGDKGYTF,TGTGCCAGCTCTGGGGGGGATAAGGGCTACACCTTC
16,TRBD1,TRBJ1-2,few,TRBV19,CASNPAVTGGAYGYTF,TGTGCCAGTAACCCGGCCGTGACAGGGGGCGCTTATGGCTACACCTTC
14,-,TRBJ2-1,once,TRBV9,CASSVSTNDNEQFF,TGTGCCAGCAGCGTAAGTACTAACGACAATGAGCAGTTCTTC
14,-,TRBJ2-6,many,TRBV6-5,CASGRSSGANVLTF,TGTGCCAGCGGTAGGAGCTCTGGGGCCAACGTCCTGACTTTC
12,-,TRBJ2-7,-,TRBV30,CAWSVGGYEQYF,TGTGCCTGGAGTGTCGGGGGCTACGAGCAGTACTTC
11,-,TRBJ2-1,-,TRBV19,CASSVLLEQFF,TGTGCCAGTAGTGTATTACTTGAGCAGTTCTTC
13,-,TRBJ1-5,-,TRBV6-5,CASRLDSNQPQHF,TGTGCCAGCAGACTTGATAGCAATCAGCCCCAGCATTTT
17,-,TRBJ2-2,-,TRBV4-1,CASSQDRTTSLTGELFF,TGCGCCAGCAGCCAAGATAGGACTACCTCACTGACCGGGGAGCTGTTTTTT
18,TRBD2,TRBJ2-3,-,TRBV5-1,CASSLAELAGGITDTQYF,TGCGCCAGCAGCTTGGCCGAGCTAGCGGGGGGGATCACAGATACGCAGTATTTT
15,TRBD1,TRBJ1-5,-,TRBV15,CATSRERTGNQPQHF,TGTGCCACCAGCAGAGAGCGGACAGGGAATCAGCCCCAGCATTTT
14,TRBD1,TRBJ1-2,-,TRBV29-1,CSVDIPTGTYGYTF,TGCAGCGTGGATATTCCGACAGGGACTTATGGCTACACCTTC
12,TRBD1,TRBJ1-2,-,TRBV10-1,CASSDRTGMITF,TGCGCCAGCAGTGACCGGACAGGGATGATCACCTTC
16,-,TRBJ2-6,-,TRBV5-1,CASSPGVGSGANVLTF,TGCGCCAGCAGCCCGGGGGTCGGATCTGGGGCCAACGTCCTGACTTTC
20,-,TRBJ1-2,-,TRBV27,CASAASRSHGPMAPPGGYTF,TGTGCCAGCGCCGCCTCAAGGTCCCATGGCCCAATGGCCCCGCCGGGAGGCTACACCTTC
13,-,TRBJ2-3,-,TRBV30,CAWSGRVADTQYF,TGTGCCTGGAGTGGTCGTGTCGCAGATACGCAGTATTTT
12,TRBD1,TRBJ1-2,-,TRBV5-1,CASSPGQGAYTF,TGCGCCAGCAGCCCCGGACAGGGGGCTTACACCTTC
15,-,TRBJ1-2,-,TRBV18,CASSASKQGKGGYTF,TGTGCCAGCTCAGCCTCAAAACAGGGCAAGGGTGGCTACACCTTC
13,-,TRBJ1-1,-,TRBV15,CATSRDQGRGAFF,TGTGCCACCAGCAGAGATCAAGGGAGGGGAGCTTTCTTT
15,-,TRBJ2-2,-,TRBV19,CASSLLLVGTGELFF,TGTGCCAGTAGTCTCCTACTAGTAGGCACCGGGGAGCTGTTTTTT
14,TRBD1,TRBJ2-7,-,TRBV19,CASSLTGLSYEQYF,TGTGCCAGTAGTTTGACAGGGTTGTCCTACGAGCAGTACTTC
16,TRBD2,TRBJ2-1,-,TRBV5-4,CASSTRTSGRNDEQFF,TGTGCCAGCAGCACAAGGACTAGCGGGAGGAATGATGAGCAGTTCTTC
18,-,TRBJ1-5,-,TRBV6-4,CASSDSDSPRAGNQPQHF,TGTGCCAGCAGTGACTCAGACTCTCCGCGGGCTGGCAATCAGCCCCAGCATTTT
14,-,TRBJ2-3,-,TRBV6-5,CATKQVGDTDTQYF,TGTGCCACAAAACAGGTGGGCGACACAGATACGCAGTATTTT
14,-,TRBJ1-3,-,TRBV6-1,CASSEGYSGNTIYF,TGTGCCAGCAGTGAAGGCTACTCTGGAAACACCATATATTTT
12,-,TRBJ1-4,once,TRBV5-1,CASSLFDGELFF,TGCGCCAGCAGCTTGTTCGACGGGGAACTGTTTTTT
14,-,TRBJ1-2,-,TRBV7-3,CASSLGGRTHGYTF,TGTGCCAGCAGCTTAGGAGGGCGAACCCATGGCTACACCTTC
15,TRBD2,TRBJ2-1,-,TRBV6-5,CASSPGTSGYNEQFF,TGTGCCAGCAGTCCTGGGACTAGCGGCTACAATGAGCAGTTCTTC